This entry lists 14 T cell receptor beta chains sequenced from one sample in a study of blood T cell repertoires in COVID-19. Sequencing used immunoSEQ multiplex PCR; TCRdb keeps in-frame clones, though not all of them. The sample includes some 78,000 clones, roughly 89% of them seen just once. The sequenced sample consisted of peripheral blood. The receptor source for this set is a middle-aged man with acute or convalescent COVID-19.

The V call is TRBV18, the J call TRBJ1-1; TRBD1 matches 9 bases. The V gene's germline CDR1 is KGHSH and CDR2 LQKENI. With V trimmed by 6 bases and J by 1 base, 12 bases remained unmatched. This CDR3 is 17 amino acids long. The CDR3 here is CASSGETGTGPNTEAFF. As DNA, the CDR3 is TGTGCCAGCTCGGGGGAGACCGGGACAGGGCCGAACACTGAAGCTTTCTTT.

This chain connects TRBV20-1 to TRBJ2-3; 9 bases are a match to TRBD2. Germline V lookup: CDR1 DFQATT, CDR2 SNEGSKA (reference sequence). The V segment lost 6 bases and the J segment 8 bases; nucleotides outside the gene matches: 6. The CDR3 is 12 residues long. The CDR3 spells CSASSGSGTQYF. The CDR3 bases are TGCAGTGCGAGTAGCGGGAGCGGTACGCAGTATTTT.

In this sample, this clone turned up once. The gene calls are TRBV12-5 and TRBJ2-5, with TRBD2 matching 13 bases. The length of the CDR3 is 21 residues. The V and J ends lost 0 bases and 4 bases, in that order; junction bases with no gene match: 17. Germline-derived CDR1 and CDR2 are LGHNT and FRNRAP. This chain's CDR3 is CASGLVASFGTSGERGETQYF. DNA for the CDR3: TGTGCTAGTGGTTTGGTAGCGAGTTTTGGGACTAGCGGGGAGAGGGGAGAGACCCAGTACTTC. The whole variable domain, filled in from reference TRBV12-5 and TRBJ2-5, reads DARVTQTPRHKVTEMGQEVTMRCQPILGHNTVFWYRQTMMQGLELLAYFRNRAPLDDSGMPKDRFSAEMPDATLATLKIQPSEPRDSAVYFCASGLVASFGTSGERGETQYFGPGTRLLVL.

The chain recombines TRBV19 with TRBJ2-1, with D perhaps TRBD2 (5 bases). This CDR3 spans 15 amino acids. Trimming cost V 6 bases and J 6 bases, with 18 bases left between them. Germline loops: CDR1 LNHDA, CDR2 SQIVND (reference sequence). CDR3 region: CASRFRLGLTNEQFF. CDR3 nucleotide sequence: TGTGCCAGTAGGTTCAGGCTCGGACTGACCAATGAGCAGTTCTTC. Filled out from reference TRBV19 and TRBJ2-1, the complete variable domain reads DGGITQSPKYLFRKEGQNVTLSCEQNLNHDAMYWYRQDPGQGLRLIYYSQIVNDFQKGDIAEGYSVSREKKESFPLTVTSAQKNPTAFYLCASRFRLGLTNEQFFGPGTRLTVL.

This chain links TRBV2 with TRBJ2-5, with 7 positions matching TRBD1. V lost 4 bases to trimming and J lost 5 bases; unmatched junction nucleotides: 10. The CDR3 is made up of 15 amino acids. Per the germline V gene, CDR1 is SNHLY and CDR2 is FYNNEI. In DNA form, the CDR3 reads TGTGCCAGCAGTGCAACTCCGGGACAGAGGGAGACCCAGTACTTC. Amino acids: CASSATPGQRETQYF. The complete variable domain, with remaining parts taken from reference TRBV2 and TRBJ2-5, reads EPEVTQTPSHQVTQMGQEVILRCVPISNHLYFYWYRQILGQKVEFLVSFYNNEISEKSEIFDDQFSVERPDGSNFTLKIRSTKLEDSAMYFCASSATPGQRETQYFGPGTRLLVL.

The chain is built from TRBV5-1 and TRBJ2-1; 7 nucleotides agree with TRBD2. V lost 3 bases and J lost 5; bases outside the gene matches: 11. This CDR3 is 16 amino acids long. The V gene's germline CDR1 is SGHRS and CDR2 YFSETQ. The CDR3 here is CASSSTLAVQNNEQFF. The DNA for the CDR3 is TGCGCCAGCAGCTCCACTCTAGCGGTTCAGAACAATGAGCAGTTCTTC.

The genes are TRBV18 and TRBJ2-1; the D gene is possibly TRBD2 (5 bases). CDR1 is KGHSH, CDR2 LQKENI, per germline. Between the trimmed V and J ends, which lost 1 base and 4 bases, there was a span of 14 bases. This CDR3 comprises 16 residues. The CDR3 DNA follows: TGTGCCAGCTCACCACAGCGGTCGGCCCAATACAATGAGCAGTTCTTC. It translates to CASSPQRSAQYNEQFF.

This rearrangement joins TRBV5-4 to TRBJ1-2, with D unresolved. The CDR3 length is 12 residues. Germline assignment: CDR1 SGHNT and CDR2 YYREEE (reference sequence). The V end lost 4 bases, the J end lost 4 bases, and 8 bases lay between the germline ends. Here the CDR3 DNA reads TGTGCCAGCAGCCCCGAGAGCTATGGCTACACCTTC. Its protein is CASSPESYGYTF.

The gene calls are TRBV10-3 and TRBJ2-3, with 9 bases identical to TRBD1. With 5 bases clipped from V and 5 bases from J, the junction kept 5 bases outside the gene matches. The CDR3 runs 14 residues. Germline-derived CDR1 and CDR2 are ENHRY and SYGVKD. As DNA, the CDR3 is TGTGCCATCAGTAACAGGGGGCAGGAAGATACGCAGTATTTT. It codes for CAISNRGQEDTQYF.

This chain joins TRBV6-5 and TRBJ1-5; 7 nucleotides line up with TRBD1. This CDR3 contains 13 residues. In germline, CDR1 is MNHEY, CDR2 SVGAGI. J lost 4 bases, V lost 8 bases, and 5 bases had no gene match. The CDR3 DNA reads as TGTGCCAGCCGAAAGGGGGCTAATCAGCCCCAGCATTTT. As protein: CASRKGANQPQHF.

V and J are TRBV30 and TRBJ2-3, with TRBD1 matching 9 bases. The CDR3 has 13 amino acids. Germline V gene lookup returns CDR1 GTSNPN and CDR2 SVGIG (reference sequence). The V gene end was trimmed by 3 bases and the J gene end by 4 bases; junction bases not matched to a gene: 2. The CDR3 DNA reads as TGTGCCTGGAGGACAGGGGGGGCAGATACGCAGTATTTT. Residues: CAWRTGGADTQYF. Full variable domain (rest looked up from reference TRBV30 and TRBJ2-3): SQTIHQWPATLVQPVGSPLSLECTVEGTSNPNLYWYRQAAGRGLQLLFYSVGIGQISSEVPQNLSASRPQDRQFILSSKKLLLSDSGFYLCAWRTGGADTQYFGPGTRLTVL.

V is TRBV5-1 and J is TRBJ1-1; D may be TRBD1 (5 bases). This CDR3 has 15 residues. Between the trimmed V and J ends, which lost 6 bases and 3 bases, there was a span of 18 bases. Germline V gene lookup returns CDR1 SGHRS and CDR2 YFSETQ. CDR3 DNA: TGCGCCAGCACCCCGGGGAGGTGGGGGGACACTGAAGCTTTCTTT. Residues: CASTPGRWGDTEAFF.

The chain uses TRBV4-3 and TRBJ2-1; 15 nucleotides align to TRBD2. The length of the CDR3 is 17 residues. V trimming: 0 bases; J trimming: 10 bases; junction bases outside the gene matches: 7. From germline, CDR1 is LGHNA and CDR2 YSLEER. Written as DNA, the CDR3 is TGCGCCAGCAGCCAAGATGGGACTAGCGGGAGGTCAGGGGAGCAGTTCTTC. Amino acids: CASSQDGTSGRSGEQFF.

The chain links TRBV6-6 to TRBJ1-3; TRBD1 matches 7 bases. There are 14 residues in the CDR3. V gave up 8 bases and J gave up 0 bases; unmatched junction bases: 4. The germline V gene encodes CDR1 MNHNY and CDR2 SVGAGI (reference sequence). CDR3 protein: CASHGTASGNTIYF. In nucleotides, the CDR3 is TGTGCCAGCCACGGGACAGCCTCTGGAAACACCATATATTTT.